This record looks at one TCR beta chain sequence and its context. As yet, its antigen is unknown. For the second PCR, which ran for 7 to 11 cycles, a sample-barcoded 5' primer and a J-beta primer mix were used. Tagging of each cDNA molecule was performed by a template-switch adaptor with 12 random nucleotides. Each CDR3 protein is one row after TCRdb ran MiXCR on the 5' RACE reads. The sample holds fewer than 700,000 distinct CDR3 sequences, 45% to 55% seen once. These data are taken from a study of blood T cells in healthy people across ages. Points from the study as a whole: Whereas aged donors had fewer naive CD4+ cells, long-lived donors had more of them and higher diversity.

Trimming cost V 2 bases and J 0 bases, with 11 bases left between them. The CDR3 covers 16 residues. This TCR derives from a man aged 80 or over in good health. Sequenced input: blood. The rearrangement joins TRBV12-3 or TRBV12-4 to TRBJ2-4; no clear D. The chain's CDR3 is CASSLPQTIAKNIQYF. CDR3 in DNA: TGTGCCAGCAGTTTACCCCAGACCATAGCCAAAAACATTCAGTACTTC.